One and the same sample provided the 21 T cell receptor beta chains below, sequenced in a study of cytomegalovirus exposure and HLA in healthy donors. Researchers ran the PCR with 60 Vbeta and 13 Jbeta primers. Assay: immunoSEQ multiplex PCR; the TCRdb copy retains only in-frame clones and omits some. The sample yields 120,000 or so clones, 80% seen once. Specimen: PBMCs. These receptors originate from a man younger than 40 in good health and CMV-seronegative.

This clone was seen a few times. This chain links TRBV6-5 with TRBJ1-2; D ambiguous. Trimming left V 0 bases short and J 2 bases short, with 10 bases between. The CDR3 has 15 residues. The germline V gene encodes CDR1 MNHEY and CDR2 SVGAGI. The CDR3 DNA sequence: TGTGCCAGCAGTTACTCGTGGCAGACAAACTATGGCTACACCTTC. Translation gives CASSYSWQTNYGYTF.

The rearrangement links TRBV6-1 to TRBJ2-7; a possible D gene is TRBD1 (6 bases). V dropped 2 bases and J dropped 1 base, with 12 bases sitting between them. CDR3 length: 15 amino acids. The germline V gene encodes CDR1 MNHNS and CDR2 SASEGT. This CDR3 is CASSEYSRGSYEQYF. The CDR3 DNA follows: TGTGCCAGCAGTGAATACTCCAGGGGATCCTACGAGCAGTACTTC.

The J gene is TRBJ2-5, the V gene TRBV7-8; weak D call: TRBD1 (5 bases). CDR1 and CDR2 from the germline V gene are SGHVS and FQNEAQ. The CDR3 is 14 residues long. Trimming cost V 5 bases and J 4 bases, with 14 bases left between them. CDR3 sequence: CASSTREELETQYF. CDR3 DNA: TGTGCCAGCAGCACCAGGGAAGAGTTAGAGACCCAGTACTTC.

The CDR3 DNA is TGTGCCAGCAGTTGGGGACAGGGAAGCTATGGCTACACCTTC. Translation: CASSWGQGSYGYTF. This sequence joins TRBV6-5 and TRBJ1-2, with TRBD1 identical over 9 bases. CDR1 and CDR2 (germline): MNHEY, SVGAGI. J gave up 4 bases and V 4 bases, and 4 bases lay outside the gene matches. The CDR3 contains 14 residues.

This chain links TRBV19 with TRBJ1-1; D gene unclear. Looked up from germline, CDR1 is LNHDA and CDR2 is SQIVND (reference sequence). Trimming stripped 7 bases from V and 1 base from J, with 13 bases between. The CDR3 length is 14 residues. CDR3 coding DNA: TGTGCCAGTACCGACTCGGGGTCGAACACTGAAGCTTTCTTT. Amino acid sequence: CASTDSGSNTEAFF.

The V and J genes are TRBV6-5 and TRBJ2-3; D gene ambiguous. V gave up 6 bases and J gave up 5 bases, with 15 bases separating them. CDR1 is MNHEY, CDR2 SVGAGI, per germline. CDR3 length equals 14 residues. The CDR3 region has the DNA TGTGCCAGCAGCCGTTTATCCAGTGTAGATACGCAGTATTTT. Translated, it gives CASSRLSSVDTQYF.

The chain employs TRBV9 and TRBJ1-4, with D tentatively TRBD1 (6 bases). With 0 bases removed from V and 0 bases from J, the gap between germline ends came to 9 bases. CDR3 length equals 16 residues. CDR1 is SGDLS, CDR2 YYNGEE, per germline. The chain's CDR3 is CASSVDDRTTNEKLFF. In DNA form, the CDR3 reads TGTGCCAGCAGCGTAGATGACAGGACAACTAATGAAAAACTGTTTTTT.

CDR3 DNA: TGTGCCAGCTCACCAGTCTTTACACAGGACAATCAGCCCCAGCATTTT. Protein: CASSPVFTQDNQPQHF. The chain couples TRBV18 to TRBJ1-5; tentatively, D is TRBD1 (5 bases). V was clipped by 2 bases and J by 3 bases, with 14 bases between them. The CDR3 extends over 16 amino acids. The germline V gene encodes CDR1 KGHSH and CDR2 LQKENI.

The chain links TRBV9 to TRBJ1-2, with D tentatively TRBD1 (6 bases). V lost 4 bases and J 2 bases, leaving 30 bases between the germline ends. CDR3 length: 20 residues. From germline, CDR1 is SGDLS and CDR2 YYNGEE. The CDR3 DNA follows: TGTGCCAGCAGCCTACTATCAAACACAGGGATCTCTGGCGGGAACTATGGCTACACCTTC. Its protein product is CASSLLSNTGISGGNYGYTF.

This clone appeared a single time. V gene TRBV5-1 combines with J gene TRBJ1-2; D is possibly TRBD1 (5 bases). V gave up 0 bases and J gave up 3 bases, with 15 bases separating them. From germline, CDR1 is SGHRS and CDR2 YFSETQ. The CDR3 is 16 residues long. CDR3 in amino acids: CASSLATGVPDYGYTF. The DNA of the CDR3 is TGCGCCAGCAGCTTGGCCACAGGCGTTCCGGACTATGGCTACACCTTC. Complete variable domain (other parts from reference TRBV5-1 and TRBJ1-2): KAGVTQTPRYLIKTRGQQVTLSCSPISGHRSVSWYQQTPGQGLQFLFEYFSETQRNKGNFPGRFSGRQFSNSRSEMNVSTLELGDSALYLCASSLATGVPDYGYTFGSGTRLTVV.

The V and J genes are TRBV2 and TRBJ2-3, with TRBD2 identical over 9 bases. CDR3 length: 14 residues. With V trimmed by 4 bases and J by 2 bases, 1 base remained unmatched. Germline V gives CDR1 SNHLY, CDR2 FYNNEI. The CDR3 sequence: CASSGTSATDTQYF. The DNA of the CDR3 is TGTGCCAGCAGTGGGACTAGCGCCACAGATACGCAGTATTTT.

The V call is TRBV10-3, the J call TRBJ1-1; 9 bases fit TRBD1. The V gene's germline CDR1 is ENHRY and CDR2 SYGVKD. The CDR3 spans 15 residues. V shed 6 bases, J shed 0 bases, and the junction held 5 bases outside the gene matches. Here the CDR3 reads CAIRRDREMNTEAFF. The CDR3 nucleotides are TGTGCCATCAGAAGGGACAGGGAAATGAACACTGAAGCTTTCTTT.

The V call is TRBV5-4, the J call TRBJ2-7; a possible D gene is TRBD2 (5 bases). Trimming removed 4 bases at V and 6 bases at J, with 11 bases between. The CDR3 totals 12 residues. In germline, CDR1 is SGHNT, CDR2 YYREEE (reference sequence). This CDR3 reads CASSLLASEQYF. The CDR3 DNA follows: TGTGCCAGCAGCCTCCTAGCATCCGAGCAGTACTTC. The full variable domain, completed using reference TRBV5-4 and TRBJ2-7, is ETGVTQSPTHLIKTRGQQVTLRCSSQSGHNTVSWYQQALGQGPQFIFQYYREEENGRGNFPPRFSGLQFPNYSSELNVNALELDDSALYLCASSLLASEQYFGPGTRLTVT.

This clone was picked up one time. The chain joins TRBV5-4 to TRBJ1-3; D possibly corresponds to TRBD1 (6 bases). The CDR3 sequence is 15 residues long. V gave up 4 bases and J gave up 5 bases, with 16 bases separating them. Germline CDR1 is SGHNT and CDR2 is YYREEE (reference sequence). CDR3 nucleotide sequence: TGTGCCAGCAGCCAGGACAGCCCGGGCCGAAACACCATATATTTT. Its translation is CASSQDSPGRNTIYF.

This clone was seen a single time. This CDR3 is missing its conserved last phenylalanine or tryptophan, likely due to a read error. The DNA is left out, because the CDR3 cannot be placed on it with certainty; the CDR3 is given as TCRdb lists it. This sequence joins TRBV19 and TRBJ1-5; the D segment call TRBD1 is taken from the table without a DNA check. Per the germline V gene, CDR1 is LNHDA and CDR2 is SQIVND (reference sequence). The CDR3 has 11 residues if both end residues are counted. This CDR3 reads CASSSQGPLGL.

This chain connects TRBV5-4 to TRBJ2-5; possibly TRBD1 for D (6 bases). The CDR3 is 15 amino acids. Germline V lookup: CDR1 SGHNT, CDR2 YYREEE (reference sequence). The V gene lost 0 bases and the J gene lost 3 bases, with 12 bases spanning the gap. The chain's CDR3 is CASSLGAWTEETQYF. CDR3 nucleotides: TGTGCCAGCAGCTTGGGGGCCTGGACAGAAGAGACCCAGTACTTC.

The rearrangement joins TRBV19 to TRBJ2-5; a weak D match, TRBD2 (7 bases). CDR1 and CDR2 from the germline V gene are LNHDA and SQIVND (reference sequence). This CDR3 contains 14 residues. Between the trimmed V and J ends, which lost 1 base and 10 bases, there was a span of 16 bases. DNA of the CDR3: TGTGCCAGTAGTATAGGGGGGGGCGTTGTTGACCAGTACTTC. Encoded protein: CASSIGGGVVDQYF.

V is TRBV10-2 and J is TRBJ2-3, with D tentatively TRBD2 (6 bases). V lost 7 bases and J lost 2, with 16 bases in between. Germline V gene lookup returns CDR1 WSHSY and CDR2 SAAADI. The CDR3 is 15 amino acids. CDR3 protein: CASKLAAEYTDTQYF. As DNA, the CDR3 is TGCGCCAGCAAATTAGCGGCAGAGTACACAGATACGCAGTATTTT.

The chain is built from TRBV19 and TRBJ2-7; possibly TRBD1 for D (6 bases). Germline V gives CDR1 LNHDA, CDR2 SQIVND (reference sequence). The CDR3 runs to 18 residues. The germline V and J ends were trimmed by 2 bases and 4 bases, with 24 bases remaining between them. CDR3 region: CASSISTTSETGKYEQYF. The CDR3 DNA is TGTGCCAGTAGTATATCAACGACAAGTGAGACAGGAAAATACGAGCAGTACTTC.

The CDR3, as DNA: TGTGCCAGCTCACCGGCATCGGACAGGGAAGGCGGCTACACCTTC. Translation gives CASSPASDREGGYTF. J is TRBJ1-2 and V is TRBV18, with TRBD1 matching over 8 bases. Trimming removed 3 bases from V and 8 bases from J; junction bases left unmatched: 11. This CDR3 has 15 amino acids. Germline V gene data show CDR1 as KGHSH and CDR2 as LQKENI.

A remark on this clone: The junction does not match germline at one end; this may be a read error. The rearrangement joins TRBV6-5 to TRBJ1-2; D unclear. The CDR3 totals 13 residues. CDR1 MNHEY and CDR2 SVGAGI come from the germline V gene. The CDR3 DNA reads TGTGCCAGCAGTTCCCGGAGATCCTATGGCTACCCCTTC. This codes for CASSSRRSYGYPF.